This T cell receptor (beta chain) was sequenced during a study of blood T cell repertoires in COVID-19. The data were produced by immunoSEQ multiplex PCR, yet TCRdb's version contains in-frame clones alone and is incomplete. In the table there are roughly 230,000 clones, approximately 85% of which are singletons. This clonotype was obtained from a man in his fifties with COVID-19, enrolled during active disease. Input material: peripheral blood.

As DNA, the CDR3 is TGCGCCAGCAGCCAAGTATCTAATTCACCCCTCCACTTT. As protein: CASSQVSNSPLHF. The chain is built from TRBV4-1 and TRBJ1-6; D is uncertain. The CDR3 sequence is 13 residues long. V lost 1 base and J 6 bases, leaving 4 bases between the germline ends. Germline V gene lookup returns CDR1 MGHRA and CDR2 YSYEKL.